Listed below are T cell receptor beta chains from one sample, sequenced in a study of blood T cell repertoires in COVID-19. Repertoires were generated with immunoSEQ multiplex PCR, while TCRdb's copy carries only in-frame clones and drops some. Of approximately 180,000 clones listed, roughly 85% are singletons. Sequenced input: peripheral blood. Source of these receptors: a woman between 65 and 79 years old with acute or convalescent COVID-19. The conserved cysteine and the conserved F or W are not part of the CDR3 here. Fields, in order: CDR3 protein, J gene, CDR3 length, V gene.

cdr3_aa: AWSVFRDTNKDHEQY
j_call: TRBJ2-7
cdr3_length: 15
v_call: TRBV30

cdr3_aa: ASRGGSTDTQY
j_call: TRBJ2-3
cdr3_length: 11
v_call: TRBV7-2

cdr3_aa: ASSLGQGPISYGYT
j_call: TRBJ1-2
cdr3_length: 14
v_call: TRBV27

cdr3_aa: ASSLSSRVYDEQF
j_call: TRBJ2-1
cdr3_length: 13
v_call: TRBV7-6

cdr3_aa: ASSLGTTMMPGEQY
j_call: TRBJ2-7
cdr3_length: 14
v_call: TRBV7-2

cdr3_aa: ASSLGRRGTQY
j_call: TRBJ2-5
cdr3_length: 11
v_call: TRBV5-6

cdr3_aa: ASSITGTQY
j_call: -
cdr3_length: 9
v_call: TRBV11-2

cdr3_aa: ASRQGPNYGYT
j_call: TRBJ1-2
cdr3_length: 11
v_call: TRBV12-3/TRBV12-4

cdr3_aa: ASSEARGGRGSPLH
j_call: TRBJ1-6
cdr3_length: 14
v_call: TRBV6-1

cdr3_aa: ASSIRGTANEQF
j_call: TRBJ2-1
cdr3_length: 12
v_call: TRBV19

cdr3_aa: ASSPSPTSGESSTDTQY
j_call: TRBJ2-3
cdr3_length: 17
v_call: TRBV7-3

cdr3_aa: ASSLASGNEQF
j_call: TRBJ2-1
cdr3_length: 11
v_call: TRBV5-4

cdr3_aa: ASSSGSRGTDTQY
j_call: TRBJ2-3
cdr3_length: 13
v_call: TRBV11-2

cdr3_aa: ASSQAPWGSPLH
j_call: TRBJ1-6
cdr3_length: 12
v_call: TRBV3-1/TRBV3-2

cdr3_aa: AISEGTSGPGWNEQF
j_call: TRBJ2-1
cdr3_length: 15
v_call: TRBV10-3

cdr3_aa: ASSFSSYEQY
j_call: TRBJ2-7
cdr3_length: 10
v_call: TRBV2

cdr3_aa: ASSLTQDEQY
j_call: TRBJ2-7
cdr3_length: 10
v_call: TRBV12-3/TRBV12-4

cdr3_aa: ASGSSGSYNEQF
j_call: TRBJ2-1
cdr3_length: 12
v_call: TRBV6-5

cdr3_aa: ASSSAENLYEQY
j_call: TRBJ2-7
cdr3_length: 12
v_call: TRBV14

cdr3_aa: AWRGQEVAKNIQY
j_call: TRBJ2-4
cdr3_length: 13
v_call: TRBV30

cdr3_aa: ASSQRGEQF
j_call: TRBJ2-1
cdr3_length: 9
v_call: TRBV3-1/TRBV3-2

cdr3_aa: ASSFVLENTEAF
j_call: TRBJ1-1
cdr3_length: 12
v_call: TRBV28

cdr3_aa: ASSISDRGTPEAF
j_call: TRBJ1-1
cdr3_length: 13
v_call: TRBV19

cdr3_aa: ASSEPNWRTSGRAANEQF
j_call: TRBJ2-1
cdr3_length: 18
v_call: TRBV19

cdr3_aa: ASSLDLGGDQETQY
j_call: TRBJ2-5
cdr3_length: 14
v_call: TRBV7-9

cdr3_aa: ASSVATGVNTEAF
j_call: TRBJ1-1
cdr3_length: 13
v_call: TRBV9

cdr3_aa: ASSLGARVPYEQY
j_call: TRBJ2-7
cdr3_length: 13
v_call: TRBV11-2

cdr3_aa: SAGEGASYEQY
j_call: TRBJ2-7
cdr3_length: 11
v_call: TRBV29-1

cdr3_aa: ASGDGLAGVDTQY
j_call: TRBJ2-3
cdr3_length: 13
v_call: TRBV27

cdr3_aa: ASRRDLNGNQPQH
j_call: TRBJ1-5
cdr3_length: 13
v_call: TRBV2

cdr3_aa: ASSLRGANTEAF
j_call: TRBJ1-1
cdr3_length: 12
v_call: TRBV3-1/TRBV3-2

cdr3_aa: ASSLGTGYYGIQY
j_call: TRBJ2-4
cdr3_length: 13
v_call: TRBV7-2

cdr3_aa: ASSPPTGSSGANVLT
j_call: TRBJ2-6
cdr3_length: 15
v_call: TRBV2